This passage covers 18 T cell receptor beta chains from one sample sequenced in a study of T-cell reconstitution after alpha-beta-depleted transplantation in children. The TCRbeta library incorporated unique molecular identifiers. TCRdb used MiXCR to reprocess the PCR reads, holding one entry per CDR3 protein. The data hold some 110,000 distinct CDR3 sequences, with 10% to 13% observed a single time. The source material was PBMCs, sampled before TCRalphabeta/CD19-depleted stem cell transplant. The receptors originated from a boy younger than 10 with acute lymphoblastic leukemia, due to receive a stem cell transplant.

This clonotype was detected many times. The CDR3 coding sequence is TGTGCCAGCAGTTCCAGGGCCGCTGGGTTGAGCGAGCAGTACTTC. This gives the protein CASSSRAAGLSEQYF. The V call is TRBV12-3 or TRBV12-4, the J call TRBJ2-7; D possibly corresponds to TRBD1 (5 bases). Between the trimmed V and J ends, which lost 4 bases and 6 bases, there was a span of 19 bases. The CDR3 loop spans 15 amino acids.

The rearrangement links TRBV29-1 to TRBJ2-5; TRBD1 is a possible D gene (7 bases). Trimming removed 7 bases from V and 5 bases from J, with 20 bases in between. The CDR3 runs 14 residues. From germline, CDR1 is SQVTM and CDR2 ANQGSEA. The DNA for the CDR3 is TGCAGCGCCCTACGCAGGGGGGAAAGGGAGACCCAGTACTTC. Translation gives CSALRRGERETQYF.

This clonotype was counted a few times. This sequence joins TRBV5-5 and TRBJ2-1, with 10 nucleotides matching TRBD2. The CDR3 extends over 15 amino acids. V was pared by 3 bases and J by 4 bases, with 4 bases of the junction left unmatched. The germline V gene has CDR1 SGHKS and CDR2 YYEKEE (reference sequence). The DNA of the CDR3 is TGTGCCAGCAGCTCGGGACTAGCGCCGTACAATGAGCAGTTCTTC. Encoded protein: CASSSGLAPYNEQFF.

CDR3 residues: CASSWNSYEQYF. The CDR3 DNA follows: TGTGCCAGCAGTTGGAACTCCTACGAGCAGTACTTC. The rearrangement joins TRBV6-5 to TRBJ2-7; the D is unclear. V was shortened by 4 bases and J by 0 bases, with 4 bases between the two germline ends. The CDR3 length is 12 residues. Germline V gene lookup returns CDR1 MNHEY and CDR2 SVGAGI.

This clonotype has only a few counts. The chain couples TRBV5-1 to TRBJ1-1, with TRBD1 identical over 9 bases. The CDR3 length is 14 residues. Germline V CDR1 and CDR2: SGHRS, YFSETQ. The J segment lost 7 bases and the V segment lost 0 bases, leaving 4 bases of the junction unmatched. CDR3 loop: CASSLAGQGLEAFF. In DNA form, the CDR3 reads TGCGCCAGCAGCTTGGCCGGACAGGGGCTTGAAGCTTTCTTT. The variable domain in full, completed from reference TRBV5-1 and TRBJ1-1, reads KAGVTQTPRYLIKTRGQQVTLSCSPISGHRSVSWYQQTPGQGLQFLFEYFSETQRNKGNFPGRFSGRQFSNSRSEMNVSTLELGDSALYLCASSLAGQGLEAFFGQGTRLTVV.

In its sample, this clonotype was seen a few times. This sequence joins TRBV20-1 and TRBJ2-5, with D possibly being TRBD1 (6 bases). Germline V lookup: CDR1 DFQATT, CDR2 SNEGSKA (reference sequence). V lost 1 base and J lost 5, with 14 bases in between. The CDR3 is made up of 14 amino acids. CDR3 in amino acids: CSARAGDLLETQYF. The CDR3 DNA sequence: TGCAGTGCTAGAGCAGGGGATCTGTTGGAGACCCAGTACTTC.

This clonotype came up many times. The gene calls are TRBV5-1 and TRBJ2-7, with 9 bases identical to TRBD1. The CDR3 contains 14 residues. The ends lost 4 bases at V and 5 bases at J; junction bases unmatched: 7. Germline lookup yields CDR1 SGHRS and CDR2 YFSETQ. The CDR3 nucleotides are TGCGCCAGCAGCCTGGGACAGGGTTTGGACGAGCAGTACTTC. It is translated as CASSLGQGLDEQYF.

This clonotype was counted between two and nine times. CDR3 region: CASSWPRDRVSNEQFF. DNA of the CDR3: TGCGCCAGCAGCTGGCCTCGGGACAGGGTCTCCAATGAGCAGTTCTTC. The chain uses TRBV5-1 and TRBJ2-1; 9 bases are a match to TRBD1. With 3 bases clipped from V and 6 bases from J, the junction kept 10 bases outside the gene matches. The CDR3 sequence is 16 residues long. Germline V gene data show CDR1 as SGHRS and CDR2 as YFSETQ. Combining the CDR3 with reference TRBV5-1 and TRBJ2-1 gives the whole variable domain KAGVTQTPRYLIKTRGQQVTLSCSPISGHRSVSWYQQTPGQGLQFLFEYFSETQRNKGNFPGRFSGRQFSNSRSEMNVSTLELGDSALYLCASSWPRDRVSNEQFFGPGTRLTVL.

This clonotype has more than one count but fewer than ten. The chain couples TRBV4-1 to TRBJ2-5; D ambiguous. Germline values: CDR1 MGHRA, CDR2 YSYEKL. V was shortened by 0 bases and J by 3 bases, with 8 bases between the two germline ends. The CDR3 loop spans 14 amino acids. CDR3 sequence: CASSQDGTEETQYF. The CDR3 coding sequence is TGCGCCAGCAGCCAAGATGGCACTGAAGAGACCCAGTACTTC.

The rearrangement uses TRBV5-1 and TRBJ2-2; 8 positions agree with TRBD1. The CDR3 runs to 15 residues. Germline assignment: CDR1 SGHRS and CDR2 YFSETQ. Trimming at V came to 6 bases and at J to 3 bases, leaving 7 bases not matched to a gene. The chain's CDR3 is CASIAGQGDTGELFF. CDR3 bases: TGCGCCAGCATCGCAGGACAGGGAGACACCGGGGAGCTGTTTTTT.

This clonotype showed up just a few times. This chain joins TRBV10-3 and TRBJ2-3; no clear D gene. Per germline, CDR1 ENHRY and CDR2 SYGVKD. This CDR3 spans 14 amino acids. The germline V and J ends were trimmed by 4 bases and 0 bases, with 8 bases remaining between them. The CDR3 coding sequence is TGTGCCATCAGTGCCAGCGCTAGCACAGATACGCAGTATTTT. This codes for CAISASASTDTQYF.

J is TRBJ2-7 and V is TRBV11-2; 9 bases are a match to TRBD1. Germline CDR1 SGHAT, CDR2 FQNNGV. Losses at the gene ends were 0 bases for V and 6 bases for J; bases not matched to a gene: 6. The CDR3 consists of 15 residues. The CDR3: CASSLDGTGIREQYF. In DNA form, the CDR3 reads TGTGCCAGCAGCTTAGATGGGACAGGGATCCGCGAGCAGTACTTC.

This clonotype was detected ten times or more. V gene TRBV5-1 combines with J gene TRBJ2-4; 11 bases match TRBD2. CDR1 and CDR2 from the germline V gene are SGHRS and YFSETQ. This CDR3 is 17 amino acids long. After removal of 7 bases from V and 0 bases from J, the junction contained 9 bases not matched to a gene. The CDR3 spells CASRSLAGGVAKNIQYF. The CDR3 region has the DNA TGCGCCAGCCGAAGCCTAGCGGGAGGAGTAGCCAAAAACATTCAGTACTTC.

This clonotype was seen at least ten times. The chain couples TRBV20-1 to TRBJ2-3; no reliable D call. In germline, CDR1 is DFQATT, CDR2 SNEGSKA (reference sequence). With 6 bases removed from V and 0 bases from J, the gap between germline ends came to 10 bases. This CDR3 region has 13 residues. CDR3 amino acids: CSAVRGSTDTQYF. The CDR3, as DNA: TGCAGTGCAGTGCGCGGAAGCACAGATACGCAGTATTTT.

The chain uses TRBV18 and TRBJ1-1, with D possibly matching TRBD1 (5 bases). CDR3 size: 16 residues. CDR1 and CDR2 from the germline V gene are KGHSH and LQKENI. V lost 3 bases, J lost 4 bases, and 18 bases lay in between. The CDR3 DNA is TGTGCCAGCTCACCCATTCGGGGGGACCTAAGCACTGAAGCTTTCTTT. Encoded protein: CASSPIRGDLSTEAFF.

V and J are TRBV6-1 and TRBJ1-5; D gene uncertain. Trimming took 5 bases from V and 4 from J, leaving 15 bases between them. From germline, CDR1 is MNHNS and CDR2 SASEGT. The CDR3 runs 15 residues. The CDR3 nucleotides are TGTGCCAGCAGTCCAGCCTTACAGTCTAATCAGCCCCAGCATTTT. Translating it yields CASSPALQSNQPQHF.

This sequence joins TRBV29-1 and TRBJ1-1, with TRBD1 as a possible D gene (5 bases). The germline V and J ends were trimmed by 7 bases and 8 bases, with 14 bases remaining between them. The CDR3 loop spans 11 amino acids. Germline V gene sequence: CDR1 SQVTM, CDR2 ANQGSEA. The CDR3 DNA is TGCAGCGCCGGACATTGGACGGAAGCTTTCTTT. This translates into CSAGHWTEAFF.

This clonotype was seen repeatedly, ten times or more. The rearrangement joins TRBV29-1 to TRBJ1-1, with no clear D. V was clipped by 4 bases and J by 6 bases, with 9 bases between them. CDR3 length: 11 amino acids. Germline V gene sequence: CDR1 SQVTM, CDR2 ANQGSEA. The CDR3 is CSVGWGAEAFF. CDR3 nucleotide sequence: TGCAGCGTTGGGTGGGGAGCTGAAGCTTTCTTT.